These 29 T cell receptor beta chains share one sample of origin, sequenced in a study of CD8+CD57+ T cells in acquired aplastic anemia. Template material for TCR beta VDJ and CDR3 profiling consisted of genomic DNA. TCRdb re-analysed the reads in MiXCR, keeping a single row per CDR3 protein. The data show around 200,000 distinct CDR3 sequences, around 49% seen once. Selection for sequencing was limited to patients who had shown CD8+CD57+ cell expansion by flow cytometry. The sequencing input was sorted CD4+, CD8+, or CD8+CD57+ T cells (not recorded which) from PBMCs. The receptor source for this set is a human donor with aplastic anemia.

This clonotype was counted at least ten times. The chain uses TRBV5-1 and TRBJ1-2; D ambiguous. V lost 3 bases, J lost 6 bases, and 18 bases lay in between. CDR1 is SGHRS and CDR2 is YFSETQ in the germline V gene. The CDR3 contains 15 residues. The CDR3 here is CASSYQEPRVDGYTF. The CDR3 coding sequence is TGCGCCAGCAGCTATCAGGAGCCTAGGGTGGATGGCTACACCTTC.

This clonotype was seen a handful of times. The V call is TRBV7-2, the J call TRBJ1-2; 7 bases agree with TRBD1. Germline V gene sequence: CDR1 SGHTA, CDR2 FQGNSA. With 6 bases clipped from V and 4 bases from J, the junction kept 14 bases outside the gene matches. The CDR3 extends over 16 amino acids. The CDR3 spells CASSPNARTGGYGYTF. For the CDR3, the DNA is TGTGCCAGCAGTCCCAACGCTCGGACAGGCGGCTATGGCTACACCTTC.

This clonotype has a single count. This may be a read error, as it is one base from a much larger clone. V and J are TRBV10-3 and TRBJ2-3; D call uncertain. V lost 5 bases, J lost 4 bases, and 19 bases lay in between. CDR1 and CDR2 (germline): ENHRY, SYGVKD. This CDR3 has 16 amino acids. CDR3 sequence: CAISPDPDVVSDTQYF. Here the CDR3 DNA reads TGTGCCATCAGTCCTGACCCCGACGTCGTGTCAGATACGCAGTATTTT.

This clonotype came up a few times. At one end, the junction sequence differs from germline, possibly due to a read error. V usage is TRBV2 and J usage is TRBJ1-5; a weak D match, TRBD1 (5 bases). Germline assignment: CDR1 SNHLY and CDR2 FYNNEI. This CDR3 comprises 9 residues. CDR3 protein: CASSEMGRF. CDR3 in DNA: TGTGCCAGCAGTGAGATGGGGCGTTTT.

In regard to this clonotype: A much larger clonotype is one base distant, so this may be a read error. V usage is TRBV20-1 and J usage is TRBJ2-2; D may be TRBD2 (5 bases). Germline V gene lookup returns CDR1 DFQATT and CDR2 SNEGSKA (reference sequence). The CDR3 has 15 residues. The CDR3 DNA follows: TGCAGTGCTAGGTCGGCCCCGCGCGGCACCGGGGAGCCGTTTTTT. Protein: CSARSAPRGTGEPFF.

This clonotype has at least ten counts. V and J are TRBV20-1 and TRBJ2-1; possible D gene TRBD2, 6 bases. The germline CDR1 and CDR2 sequences are DFQATT and SNEGSKA (reference sequence). CDR3 length: 14 residues. Trimming shortened V by 1 base and J by 8 bases, and 15 bases separated the two germline ends. The DNA for the CDR3 is TGCAGTGCTAGAGGGGGGGTGAGACCGGATGAGCAGTTCTTC. Amino acid sequence: CSARGGVRPDEQFF.

This clonotype was seen repeatedly, ten times or more. The chain combines TRBV2 with TRBJ1-5; no clear D gene. CDR3 length: 15 residues. Germline lookup yields CDR1 SNHLY and CDR2 FYNNEI. Trimming removed 6 bases from V and 3 bases from J, with 15 bases in between. CDR3 DNA: TGTGCCAGCAGACCCCCCTTGGCTGACAATCAGCCCCAGCATTTT. This encodes CASRPPLADNQPQHF.

This clonotype occurred a few times. The V gene is TRBV15, the J gene TRBJ2-5; no definite D call. V was cut by 3 bases and J by 5 bases, with 7 bases left in between. This CDR3 is built from 12 residues. Germline V gene sequence: CDR1 LNHNV, CDR2 YYDKDF (reference sequence). The CDR3 here is CATSSLDETQYF. CDR3 DNA: TGTGCCACCAGCAGCTTGGACGAGACCCAGTACTTC.

The count of this clonotype is one. The V call is TRBV7-9, the J call TRBJ2-5, with D possibly being TRBD2 (6 bases). The germline V gene has CDR1 SEHNR and CDR2 FQNEAQ (reference sequence). The CDR3 covers 17 residues. Trimming left V 2 bases short and J 5 bases short, with 21 bases between. CDR3 DNA sequence: TGTGCCAGCAGCTTAAAACAGGAGGGGTCCCGACACGAGACCCAGTACTTC. Amino acid sequence: CASSLKQEGSRHETQYF.

This clonotype was seen at least ten times. CDR3 bases: TGTGCCAGCACGACGACAGGGCTGAACACTGAAGCTTTCTTT. Its protein is CASTTTGLNTEAFF. The chain couples TRBV12-3 or TRBV12-4 to TRBJ1-1; TRBD1 aligns across 7 bases. This CDR3 has 14 amino acids. Unmatched junction bases numbered 5, after V lost 7 bases and J lost 0 bases.

This clonotype came up a few times. The chain recombines TRBV3-1 with TRBJ1-5, with D unresolved. CDR3 size: 15 residues. In germline, CDR1 is LGHDT, CDR2 YNNKEL (reference sequence). Trimming took 0 bases from V and 1 from J, leaving 7 bases between them. The CDR3 here is CASSQDPLSNQPQHF. The CDR3 nucleotides are TGTGCCAGCAGCCAAGATCCCCTCAGCAATCAGCCCCAGCATTTT.

The genes are TRBV7-2 and TRBJ2-1; D remains unclear. The germline V gene encodes CDR1 SGHTA and CDR2 FQGNSA. This CDR3 has 15 amino acids. V lost 1 base, J lost 5 bases, and 12 bases lay in between. The CDR3 nucleotides are TGTGCCAGCAGCTTAGGGCGAGGTGGGGACAATGAGCAGTTCTTC. It specifies CASSLGRGGDNEQFF.

This clonotype has a count of ten or more. The chain recombines TRBV7-6 with TRBJ1-6; D is perhaps TRBD1 (5 bases). Germline V lookup: CDR1 SGHVS, CDR2 FNYEAQ. This CDR3 spans 18 amino acids. V was pared by 4 bases and J by 5 bases, with 21 bases between. The CDR3 is CASSSLGPYAGDNSPLHF. CDR3 in DNA: TGTGCCAGCAGCTCCTTAGGACCGTACGCGGGGGATAATTCACCCCTCCACTTT.

CDR3 nucleotide sequence: TGTGCCAGTAGTATAGTGGGAGGGACCTCCTACTATGGCTACACCTTC. As protein: CASSIVGGTSYYGYTF. The J gene is TRBJ1-2, the V gene TRBV19; D possibly corresponds to TRBD1 (5 bases). In germline, CDR1 is LNHDA, CDR2 SQIVND (reference sequence). This CDR3 contains 16 residues. Trimming cost V 1 base and J 3 bases, with 15 bases left between them. The full variable domain, with the rest looked up from reference TRBV19 and TRBJ1-2, is DGGITQSPKYLFRKEGQNVTLSCEQNLNHDAMYWYRQDPGQGLRLIYYSQIVNDFQKGDIAEGYSVSREKKESFPLTVTSAQKNPTAFYLCASSIVGGTSYYGYTFGSGTRLTVV.

The gene calls are TRBV5-8 and TRBJ2-5; 10 bases map to TRBD1. The germline CDR1 and CDR2 sequences are SGHTS and YDEGEE. This CDR3 is 17 amino acids long. Unmatched junction bases numbered 10, after V lost 0 bases and J lost 5 bases. The CDR3 is CASSLGRTGGSKETQYF. CDR3 in DNA: TGTGCCAGCAGCTTGGGCCGGACAGGGGGTTCGAAGGAGACCCAGTACTTC.

This clonotype was seen ten or more times. The chain combines TRBV2 with TRBJ1-5; no firm D call. V was trimmed by 5 bases and J by 1 base, leaving 6 bases between them. Germline V lookup: CDR1 SNHLY, CDR2 FYNNEI. The CDR3 has 13 residues. CDR3 DNA sequence: TGTGCCAGCAGTCCGAGCAGCAATCAGCCCCAGCATTTT. It encodes CASSPSSNQPQHF. The full variable domain, its missing parts supplied by reference TRBV2 and TRBJ1-5, is EPEVTQTPSHQVTQMGQEVILRCVPISNHLYFYWYRQILGQKVEFLVSFYNNEISEKSEIFDDQFSVERPDGSNFTLKIRSTKLEDSAMYFCASSPSSNQPQHFGDGTRLSIL.

Ten or more counts support this clonotype. The chain employs TRBV10-1 and TRBJ2-2; D not resolved. The CDR3 is 15 residues long. Trimming removed 3 bases from V and 0 bases from J, with 8 bases in between. Per the germline V gene, CDR1 is WNHNN and CDR2 is SYGVQD (reference sequence). The chain's CDR3 is CASSDPHTNTGELFF. DNA for the CDR3: TGCGCCAGCAGTGACCCCCATACGAACACCGGGGAGCTGTTTTTT.

This clonotype was counted many times. This chain links TRBV3-1 with TRBJ2-1; 10 nucleotides match TRBD2. The CDR3 extends over 14 amino acids. V lost 5 bases and J lost 9; bases outside the gene matches: 7. The germline CDR1 and CDR2 sequences are LGHDT and YNNKEL (reference sequence). The CDR3 sequence is CASSTGTSVTEQFF. In DNA form, the CDR3 reads TGTGCCAGCAGCACCGGGACTAGCGTCACTGAGCAGTTCTTC.

This clonotype has a count of ten or more. V is TRBV3-1 and J is TRBJ2-1, with unresolved D. This CDR3 has 12 residues. Trimming shortened V by 1 base and J by 4 bases, and 2 bases separated the two germline ends. Per germline, CDR1 LGHDT and CDR2 YNNKEL (reference sequence). DNA for the CDR3: TGTGCCAGCAGCCAAGGGTACAATGAGCAGTTCTTC. Translated: CASSQGYNEQFF.

The rearrangement uses TRBV19 and TRBJ2-5; 8 positions match TRBD2. The ends lost 7 bases at V and 3 bases at J; junction bases unmatched: 16. This CDR3 contains 17 residues. CDR1 LNHDA and CDR2 SQIVND come from the germline V gene (reference sequence). The CDR3 loop reads CASNPGGRSFSEETQYF. The CDR3 DNA is TGTGCCAGTAACCCGGGAGGGCGCTCCTTTTCCGAAGAGACCCAGTACTTC.

As for this clonotype: One end of the junction varies from germline; a read error may be responsible. The chain couples TRBV15 to TRBJ2-3; 7 positions match TRBD2. This CDR3 has 16 amino acids. Per germline, CDR1 LNHNV and CDR2 YYDKDF (reference sequence). The CDR3 sequence: CATSRELASSTDTQYF. CDR3 nucleotides: TGCGCCACCAGCAGAGAACTAGCGTCTAGCACAGATACGCAGTATTTT.

The chain is built from TRBV7-2 and TRBJ1-6; D may be TRBD1 (5 bases). The CDR3 totals 15 residues. Trimming pared 1 base from V and 9 bases from J, leaving 13 bases between. Germline V CDR1 and CDR2: SGHTA, FQGNSA. CDR3 in DNA: TGTGCCAGCAGCTTAGAGGGGTCGCCGATTTCACCCCTCCACTTT. Translation gives CASSLEGSPISPLHF.

This clonotype occurred once. The V and J genes are TRBV2 and TRBJ2-1, with 9 bases matching TRBD1. J gave up 8 bases and V 7 bases, and 9 bases lay outside the gene matches. CDR1 and CDR2 from the germline V gene are SNHLY and FYNNEI. This CDR3 has 14 residues. In DNA form, the CDR3 reads TGTGCCAGCAAGCCGGGACAGGGTCACGATGAGCAGTTCTTC. This translates into CASKPGQGHDEQFF.

This clonotype has ten or more counts. The J gene is TRBJ2-3, the V gene TRBV5-6; D tentatively reads TRBD1 or TRBD2 (5 bases each). The CDR3 covers 15 residues. Trimming removed 4 bases from V and 2 bases from J, with 14 bases in between. From germline, CDR1 is SGHDT and CDR2 YYEEEE. CDR3 sequence (DNA): TGTGCCAGCAGCCACCGGGACCCCCACACAGATACGCAGTATTTT. This encodes CASSHRDPHTDTQYF. Complete variable domain (other parts from reference TRBV5-6 and TRBJ2-3): DAGVTQSPTHLIKTRGQQVTLRCSPKSGHDTVSWYQQALGQGPQFIFQYYEEEERQRGNFPDRFSGHQFPNYSSELNVNALLLGDSALYLCASSHRDPHTDTQYFGPGTRLTVL.

With respect to this clonotype: A read error may account for a junction end that differs from germline. This chain joins TRBV28 and TRBJ1-3; tentatively, D is TRBD1 (5 bases). This CDR3 is 17 amino acids long. Per the germline V gene, CDR1 is MDHEN and CDR2 is SYDVKM. The CDR3 region is CASSSVGLRRVGNTIYF. CDR3 nucleotide sequence: TGCGCCAGCAGTTCCGTGGGACTCCGGAGGGTTGGAAACACCATATATTTT.

This clonotype has a count of ten or more. This sequence joins TRBV5-1 and TRBJ2-2, with D possibly TRBD1 on 5 matching bases. Trimming stripped 4 bases from V and 5 bases from J, with 6 bases between. Looked up from germline, CDR1 is SGHRS and CDR2 is YFSETQ. This CDR3 spans 12 amino acids. The CDR3 protein is CASSAGTGELFF. CDR3 DNA sequence: TGCGCCAGCAGCGCAGGGACCGGGGAGCTGTTTTTT.

In its sample, this clonotype was seen many times. The chain couples TRBV3-1 to TRBJ2-7; D is ambiguous. Per the germline V gene, CDR1 is LGHDT and CDR2 is YNNKEL (reference sequence). V was clipped by 3 bases and J by 5 bases, with 8 bases between them. This CDR3 has 12 residues. CDR3 DNA sequence: TGTGCCAGCAGCCAGGGTACCCACGAGCAGTACTTC. Residues: CASSQGTHEQYF.

The chain is built from TRBV7-9 and TRBJ2-3; no clear D. The ends were cut back, 6 bases at V and 0 bases at J, with 7 bases in the middle. CDR3 length: 13 amino acids. Germline CDR1 SEHNR, CDR2 FQNEAQ (reference sequence). CDR3 loop: CASRLGSTDTQYF. The CDR3 DNA reads as TGTGCCAGCAGATTGGGGAGCACAGATACGCAGTATTTT.

The table lists this clonotype with many counts. CDR3 sequence reads: CASSGGIENEKLFF. The CDR3 DNA follows: TGTGCCAGCAGTGGGGGGATAGAGAATGAAAAACTGTTTTTT. This sequence joins TRBV6-1 and TRBJ1-4; TRBD1 might be the D (5 bases). Trimming cost V 4 bases and J 5 bases, with 11 bases left between them. Germline CDR1 is MNHNS and CDR2 is SASEGT. The length of the CDR3 is 14 residues.